This TCR beta chain was identified during a study of cytomegalovirus exposure and HLA in healthy donors. Study summary: HLA-typed donors contributed approximately 92 million unique TCRs, which were held in an early data release. Assignment to the Caucasian-associated ancestry cluster applied to 75% to 85% of the approximately 360 genotyped donors.

Researchers ran the PCR with 60 Vbeta and 13 Jbeta primers. The table came from immunoSEQ multiplex PCR; TCRdb's copy has only in-frame clones and leaves some out. Of roughly 180,000 clones in the sample, around 80% were seen once. J lost 8 bases, V lost 3 bases, and 7 bases had no gene match. Germline assignment: CDR1 SGHNT and CDR2 YYREEE (reference sequence). CDR3 length equals 14 residues. Worth noting for this clone: Its antigen remains unknown.

Study outcomes and limitations: HLA allele associations emerged for about 18,000 TCR beta sequences in a later analysis, at 0.05 false discovery rate.

The sample was PBMCs. The sequence was collected from a man between 18 and 29 years old in good health and CMV-seronegative. This sequence joins TRBV5-4 and TRBJ1-4; 7 nucleotides match TRBD1. The CDR3 DNA reads TGTGCCAGCAGCTCGGACAGGCAAGAGGAAAAACTGTTTTTT. This sequence encodes CASSSDRQEEKLFF.